This T cell receptor beta chain appears in the sequencing data of a study of early T cells in non-severe SARS-CoV-2 infection. TCRdb used MiXCR to reprocess the 5' RACE reads, holding one entry per CDR3 protein. The data hold roughly 60,000 distinct CDR3 sequences, with around 12% observed a single time. Germline assignment: CDR1 SEHNR and CDR2 FQNEAQ (reference sequence). The CDR3 is made up of 12 amino acids. The V and J ends lost 3 bases and 6 bases respectively, with 5 bases between them. Source material: whole blood. The chain joins TRBV7-9 to TRBJ2-2; no clear D gene. This sequence originates from an adult who was a healthcare worker with PCR-confirmed SARS-CoV-2 infection or an uninfected control (not recorded which). The CDR3 DNA reads as TGTGCCAGCAGCTTGGCTGCCGGGGAGCTGTTTTTT. Amino acid sequence: CASSLAAGELFF.